This entry concerns a single T cell receptor beta chain. Its antigen is currently unknown. The data were taken from a study of shared clonotypes between healthy human individuals. The naive CD8 population came from CD45RO-negative cells selected for CCR7, without terminally differentiated effector memory CD45RA+ cells. Participating donors were healthy, HIV-negative adults free of recent acute infections or vaccinations. Findings of the study overall: Tissues were not sampled, only blood, and their repertoires likely differ.

TCRdb's copy holds only in-frame clones and misses some; the assay was immunoSEQ multiplex PCR. Of around 1,900,000 clones listed, over 85% are singletons. CDR1 is MNHEY, CDR2 SMNVEV, per germline (reference sequence). V was trimmed by 10 bases and J by 3 bases, leaving 9 bases between them. The CDR3 consists of 12 residues. This chain uses TRBV27 with TRBJ2-2, with D perhaps being TRBD1 or TRBD2 (5 bases each). Sequencing was carried out using naive CD8+ T cells from PBMCs. The origin of this receptor is a man younger than 30 in good health. Some clones in this sample may be carry-over from other donors' samples. The CDR3 DNA sequence: TGTGCCAACCGGGACGACACCGGGGAGCTGTTTTTT. It is translated as CANRDDTGELFF.